This T cell receptor (beta chain) was documented in a study of T-cell reconstitution after alpha-beta-depleted transplantation in children. The CDR3 is 11 residues long. CDR1 is LNHDA, CDR2 SQIVND, per germline (reference sequence). V lost 9 bases, J lost 2 bases, and 5 bases lay in between. The TCRbeta library was prepared with unique molecular identifiers. TCRdb ran MiXCR on the PCR reads and lists one entry per CDR3 protein. This table has some 490,000 distinct CDR3 sequences, around 12% appearing once. The rearrangement links TRBV19 to TRBJ1-3, with D uncertain. The sequence was obtained from a human donor who donated a stem cell graft to a child with combined immunodeficiency. The specimen was PBMCs from the stem cell graft donor, collected from the stem cell graft. Here the CDR3 reads CASRAGNTIYF. CDR3 DNA: TGTGCCAGCCGTGCTGGAAACACCATATATTTT. Variable domain in full (rest from reference TRBV19 and TRBJ1-3): DGGITQSPKYLFRKEGQNVTLSCEQNLNHDAMYWYRQDPGQGLRLIYYSQIVNDFQKGDIAEGYSVSREKKESFPLTVTSAQKNPTAFYLCASRAGNTIYFGEGSWLTVV.